What follows are 15 T cell receptor beta chains derived from one specimen sequenced in a study of blood T cell repertoires in COVID-19. Generated by immunoSEQ multiplex PCR, the TCRdb table keeps only in-frame clones and is missing some. Here the sample spans roughly 76,000 clones, 75% to 80% being singletons. The sample taken for sequencing was peripheral blood. The receptor set was obtained from a human donor in a cohort sampled during active COVID-19.

The chain is built from TRBV6-5 and TRBJ1-2; 7 nucleotides align to TRBD1. Germline CDR1 reads MNHEY; CDR2 reads SVGAGI. Unmatched junction bases numbered 14, after V lost 8 bases and J lost 8 bases. The CDR3 is made up of 14 amino acids. CDR3: CASGPGGSSRGYTF. The CDR3, as DNA: TGTGCCAGCGGCCCAGGGGGTTCCTCGCGGGGCTACACCTTC.

The chain is built from TRBV9 and TRBJ2-6; possibly TRBD1 for D (6 bases). The CDR3 consists of 17 residues. Trimming cost V 2 bases and J 2 bases, with 14 bases left between them. Germline V lookup: CDR1 SGDLS, CDR2 YYNGEE. The CDR3 here is CASSVLPQGTGANVLTF. CDR3 DNA sequence: TGTGCCAGCAGCGTTCTCCCACAGGGAACTGGGGCCAACGTCCTGACTTTC.

V is TRBV7-9 and J is TRBJ1-1; D uncertain. This CDR3 comprises 13 residues. The V gene's germline CDR1 is SEHNR and CDR2 FQNEAQ (reference sequence). Trimming took 1 base from V and 7 from J, leaving 10 bases between them. CDR3 sequence reads: CASSLGSENEAFF. The CDR3 region has the DNA TGTGCCAGCAGCTTAGGTTCCGAGAATGAAGCTTTCTTT.

The rearrangement uses TRBV7-9 and TRBJ2-3, with TRBD2 matching over 12 bases. Germline values: CDR1 SEHNR, CDR2 FQNEAQ (reference sequence). The CDR3 contains 16 residues. V gave up 1 base and J gave up 3 bases; unmatched junction bases: 2. The chain's CDR3 is CASSLDGLAGTDTQYF. In DNA, the CDR3 is TGTGCCAGCAGCTTAGATGGACTAGCGGGAACAGATACGCAGTATTTT. Using reference TRBV7-9 and TRBJ2-3 for the parts outside the CDR3, the full variable domain is DTGVSQNPRHKITKRGQNVTFRCDPISEHNRLYWYRQTLGQGPEFLTYFQNEAQLEKSRLLSDRFSAERPKGSFSTLEIQRTEQGDSAMYLCASSLDGLAGTDTQYFGPGTRLTVL.

V and J are TRBV7-2 and TRBJ1-2, with D possibly TRBD1 on 5 matching bases. From germline, CDR1 is SGHTA and CDR2 FQGNSA. V gave up 1 base and J gave up 3 bases, with 9 bases separating them. The CDR3 runs to 14 residues. The CDR3 sequence is CASSLVQGDYGYTF. In DNA, the CDR3 is TGTGCCAGCAGCTTAGTCCAGGGCGACTATGGCTACACCTTC.

This clone has only one observation. This chain uses TRBV7-8 with TRBJ1-1, with unresolved D. CDR1 and CDR2 from the germline V gene are SGHVS and FQNEAQ. Between the trimmed V and J ends, which lost 8 bases and 0 bases, there was a span of 16 bases. The CDR3 contains 15 residues. CDR3: CASSLGQVLNTEAFF. The DNA for the CDR3 is TGTGCCAGCTCCCTGGGTCAGGTCCTGAACACTGAAGCTTTCTTT.

The chain couples TRBV2 to TRBJ2-3; 9 nucleotides align to TRBD2. CDR3 size: 16 residues. Trimming took 6 bases from V and 3 from J; bases not matched to a gene: 10. Germline-derived CDR1 and CDR2 are SNHLY and FYNNEI. The CDR3 loop is CASRAISGSLTDTQYF. The CDR3 DNA is TGTGCCAGCAGGGCCATTAGCGGGAGTTTGACAGATACGCAGTATTTT.

This clone was seen only a few times. The rearrangement joins TRBV12-3 or TRBV12-4 to TRBJ1-5; TRBD1 might be the D (5 bases). The CDR3 has 13 amino acids. Trimming shortened V by 3 bases and J by 7 bases, and 10 bases separated the two germline ends. CDR3 loop: CASSLDNSQPQHF. CDR3 DNA: TGTGCCAGCAGTTTGGACAACAGCCAGCCCCAGCATTTT.

The chain employs TRBV5-6 and TRBJ1-5; possibly TRBD1 for D (6 bases). The germline CDR1 and CDR2 sequences are SGHDT and YYEEEE. Trimming took off 4 bases at V and 5 bases at J, with 19 bases between the two ends. The CDR3 consists of 16 residues. In DNA, the CDR3 is TGTGCCAGCAGCAGGAGGACAGAACGCCAAGATCAGCCCCAGCATTTT. This codes for CASSRRTERQDQPQHF.

The chain recombines TRBV25-1 with TRBJ1-2; 7 bases line up with TRBD1. Germline-derived CDR1 and CDR2 are MGHDK and SYGVNS. The CDR3 contains 13 residues. V was pared by 5 bases and J by 2 bases, with 2 bases of the junction left unmatched. The CDR3 DNA follows: TGTGCCAGCAGTAGGGGACAGAACTATGGCTACACCTTC. Translation gives CASSRGQNYGYTF.

V gene TRBV7-2 combines with J gene TRBJ2-7; tentatively, D is TRBD2 (5 bases). The CDR3 runs 14 residues. V dropped 1 base and J dropped 3 bases, with 10 bases sitting between them. Germline lookup yields CDR1 SGHTA and CDR2 FQGNSA. The CDR3: CASSLESGGYEQYF. CDR3 bases: TGTGCCAGCAGCTTAGAGTCAGGAGGCTACGAGCAGTACTTC.

The V gene is TRBV5-1, the J gene TRBJ2-7; 7 nucleotides align to TRBD1. The germline gives CDR1 SGHRS, CDR2 YFSETQ. The junction had 8 bases not matched to a gene; V was cut back by 4 bases and J by 1 base. This CDR3 contains 15 residues. CDR3 sequence: CASSPGDSQSYEQYF. As DNA, the CDR3 is TGCGCCAGCAGCCCTGGGGACAGTCAGTCCTACGAGCAGTACTTC.

This clone was seen just once. V usage is TRBV6-1 and J usage is TRBJ2-5, with 8 bases matching TRBD2. Trimming cost V 4 bases and J 7 bases; bases outside gene matches: 14. Germline V CDR1 and CDR2: MNHNS, SASEGT. The CDR3 totals 16 residues. CDR3 sequence (DNA): TGTGCCAGCAGTGTGTTAATAGCGGGACCGGTTGGGACCCAGTACTTC. It codes for CASSVLIAGPVGTQYF.

Here the CDR3 reads CAIAREGLTGELFF. CDR3 bases: TGTGCCATCGCACGGGAGGGCCTGACCGGGGAGCTGTTTTTT. This sequence joins TRBV10-3 and TRBJ2-2; 8 positions agree with TRBD2. The CDR3 is 14 amino acids. V gave up 8 bases and J gave up 5 bases; unmatched junction bases: 7. CDR1 is ENHRY, CDR2 SYGVKD, per germline.

This sequence joins TRBV5-5 and TRBJ2-2; D is perhaps TRBD2 (6 bases). The V gene's germline CDR1 is SGHKS and CDR2 YYEKEE (reference sequence). V lost 0 bases, J lost 5 bases, and 11 bases lay in between. This CDR3 spans 15 amino acids. The CDR3 here is CASSLATTSTGELFF. CDR3 nucleotide sequence: TGTGCCAGCAGCTTGGCCACGACTAGTACCGGGGAGCTGTTTTTT.